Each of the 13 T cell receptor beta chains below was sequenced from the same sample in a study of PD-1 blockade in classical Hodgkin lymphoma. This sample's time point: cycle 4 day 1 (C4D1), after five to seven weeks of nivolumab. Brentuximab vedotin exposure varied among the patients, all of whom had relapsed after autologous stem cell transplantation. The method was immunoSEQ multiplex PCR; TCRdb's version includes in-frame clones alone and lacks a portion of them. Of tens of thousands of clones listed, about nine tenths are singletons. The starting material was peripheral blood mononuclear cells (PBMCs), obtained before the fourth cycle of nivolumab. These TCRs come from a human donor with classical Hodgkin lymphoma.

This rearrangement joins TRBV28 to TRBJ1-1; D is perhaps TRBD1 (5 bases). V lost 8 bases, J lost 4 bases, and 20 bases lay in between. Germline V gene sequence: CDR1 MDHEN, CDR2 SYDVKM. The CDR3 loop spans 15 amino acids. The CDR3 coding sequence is TGTGCCAGCCATTCCCCCCTCTATGGGGGCACTGAAGCTTTCTTT. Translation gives CASHSPLYGGTEAFF.

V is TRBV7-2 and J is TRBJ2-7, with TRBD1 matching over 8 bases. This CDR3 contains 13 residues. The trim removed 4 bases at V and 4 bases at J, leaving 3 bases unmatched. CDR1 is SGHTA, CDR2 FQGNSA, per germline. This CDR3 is CASSWTGNYEQYF. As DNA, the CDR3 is TGTGCCAGCAGCTGGACAGGGAATTACGAGCAGTACTTC.

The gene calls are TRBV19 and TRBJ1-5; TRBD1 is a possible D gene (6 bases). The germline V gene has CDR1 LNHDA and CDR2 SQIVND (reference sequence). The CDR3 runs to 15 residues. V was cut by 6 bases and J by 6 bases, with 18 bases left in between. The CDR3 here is CASRYWGGASQPQHF. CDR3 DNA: TGTGCCAGTAGGTATTGGGGGGGCGCCAGTCAGCCCCAGCATTTT.

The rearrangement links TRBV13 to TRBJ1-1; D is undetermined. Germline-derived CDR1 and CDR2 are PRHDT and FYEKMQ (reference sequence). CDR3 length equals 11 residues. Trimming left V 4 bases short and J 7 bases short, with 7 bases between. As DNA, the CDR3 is TGTGCCAGCAGCTCTCAAGGTGAAGCTTTCTTT. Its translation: CASSSQGEAFF.

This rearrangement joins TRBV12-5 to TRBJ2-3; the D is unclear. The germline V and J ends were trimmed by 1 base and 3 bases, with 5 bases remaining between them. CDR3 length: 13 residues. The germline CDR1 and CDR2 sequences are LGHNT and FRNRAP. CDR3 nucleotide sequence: TGTGCTAGTGGTTTGGCCGGTACAGATACGCAGTATTTT. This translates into CASGLAGTDTQYF. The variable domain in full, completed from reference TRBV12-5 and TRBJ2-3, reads DARVTQTPRHKVTEMGQEVTMRCQPILGHNTVFWYRQTMMQGLELLAYFRNRAPLDDSGMPKDRFSAEMPDATLATLKIQPSEPRDSAVYFCASGLAGTDTQYFGPGTRLTVL.

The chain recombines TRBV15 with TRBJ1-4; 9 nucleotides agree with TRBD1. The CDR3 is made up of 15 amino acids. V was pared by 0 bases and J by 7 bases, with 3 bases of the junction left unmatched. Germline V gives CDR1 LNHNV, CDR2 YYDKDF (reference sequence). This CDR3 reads CATSRDRTGAEKLFF. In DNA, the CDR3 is TGTGCCACCAGCAGAGATCGGACAGGGGCTGAAAAACTGTTTTTT.

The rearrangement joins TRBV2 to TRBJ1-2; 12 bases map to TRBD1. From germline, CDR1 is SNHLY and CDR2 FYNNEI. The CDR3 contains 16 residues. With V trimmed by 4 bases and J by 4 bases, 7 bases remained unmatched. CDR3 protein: CASSVGTGGFGYGYTF. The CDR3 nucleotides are TGTGCCAGCAGTGTGGGGACAGGGGGCTTTGGCTATGGCTACACCTTC.

The CDR3 DNA follows: TGTGCCTGGAGTGTACAGGTCTTTAATGAAAAACTGTTTTTT. Translating gives CAWSVQVFNEKLFF. The rearrangement uses TRBV30 and TRBJ1-4; a possible D gene is TRBD1 (5 bases). The CDR3 length is 14 residues. CDR1 is GTSNPN, CDR2 SVGIG, per germline (reference sequence). The V and J ends lost 0 bases and 4 bases respectively, with 9 bases between them.

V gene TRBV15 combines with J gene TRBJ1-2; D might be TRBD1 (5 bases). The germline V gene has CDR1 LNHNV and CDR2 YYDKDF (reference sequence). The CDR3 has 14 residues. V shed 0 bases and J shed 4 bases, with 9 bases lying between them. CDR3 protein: CATSRDSGGYGYTF. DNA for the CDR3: TGTGCCACCAGCAGAGACAGCGGGGGCTATGGCTACACCTTC.

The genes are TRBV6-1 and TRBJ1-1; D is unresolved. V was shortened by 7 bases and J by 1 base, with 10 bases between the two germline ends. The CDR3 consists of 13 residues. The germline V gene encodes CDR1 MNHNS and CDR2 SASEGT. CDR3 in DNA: TGTGCCAGCAAGGAACAGAGGAACACTGAAGCTTTCTTT. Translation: CASKEQRNTEAFF.

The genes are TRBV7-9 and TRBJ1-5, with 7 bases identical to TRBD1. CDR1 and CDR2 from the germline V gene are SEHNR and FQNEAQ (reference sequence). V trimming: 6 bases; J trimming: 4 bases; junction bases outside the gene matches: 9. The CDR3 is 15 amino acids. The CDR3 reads CASSSGTVLNQPQHF. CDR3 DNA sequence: TGTGCCAGCAGTTCCGGGACAGTTCTTAATCAGCCCCAGCATTTT.

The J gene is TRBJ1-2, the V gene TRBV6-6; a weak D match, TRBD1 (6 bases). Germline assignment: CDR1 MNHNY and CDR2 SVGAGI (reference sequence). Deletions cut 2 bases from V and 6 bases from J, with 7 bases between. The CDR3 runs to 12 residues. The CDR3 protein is CASSYGGHGYTF. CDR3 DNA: TGTGCCAGCAGTTACGGGGGCCATGGCTACACCTTC.

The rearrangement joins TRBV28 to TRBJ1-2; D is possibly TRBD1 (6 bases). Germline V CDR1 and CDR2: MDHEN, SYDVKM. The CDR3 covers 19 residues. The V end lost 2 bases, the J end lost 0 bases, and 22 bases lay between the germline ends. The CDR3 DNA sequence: TGTGCCAGCAGTTTAGTTTTAGGCCAAGGGGGTAGAGCTAACTATGGCTACACCTTC. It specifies CASSLVLGQGGRANYGYTF.